Each of the 15 T cell receptor beta chains below was sequenced from the same sample in a study of T cell clonality in common variable immunodeficiency. TCRdb's table, derived via immunoSEQ multiplex PCR, lists solely in-frame clones and lacks some. The sample includes 40,000 to 65,000 clones, none of them occurring once. The source material was peripheral blood mononuclear cells. These receptors all stem from a person aged 18 to 70 in good health.

About this clone itself: Read sequence stops 3 residues before the CDR3 end, and the germline J gene provides the missing end. The rearrangement joins TRBV20-1 to TRBJ2-7, with 10 bases identical to TRBD2. Unmatched junction bases numbered 12, after V lost 6 bases and J lost 4 bases. Germline loops: CDR1 DFQATT, CDR2 SNEGSKA (reference sequence). The CDR3 is 15 amino acids. CDR3 bases read: TGCAGTGCCAATCCCCCCCTAGCGGGAGCTTACGAG. Its protein is CSANPPLAGAYE. The whole CDR3 reads CSANPPLAGAYEQYF.

This clone was seen at least ten times. The read halts 3 residues ahead of the CDR3 end, with the missing end drawn from the germline J gene. V gene TRBV19 combines with J gene TRBJ2-7; 7 bases are a match to TRBD1. CDR1 LNHDA and CDR2 SQIVND come from the germline V gene (reference sequence). The CDR3 totals 14 residues. The trim removed 5 bases at V and 0 bases at J, leaving 4 bases unmatched. The CDR3 protein is CASSPWTGSYEQYF. The part of the CDR3 DNA that was read is TGTGCCAGTAGTCCGTGGACAGGCTCCTACGAG.

This clone was counted between two and nine times. The missing CDR3 end, 3 residues past where the read stops, is filled in from the germline J gene. The chain combines TRBV2 with TRBJ2-2; 7 positions agree with TRBD1. This CDR3 has 14 amino acids. Germline loops: CDR1 SNHLY, CDR2 FYNNEI. This chain's CDR3 is CASSVEDRSEKLFF. The sequenced CDR3 bases are TGTGCCAGCAGTGTTGAGGACAGGTCTGAAAAG.

At least ten counts were recorded for this clone. Coverage ceases 3 residues before the CDR3 finishes, and the germline J gene fills in the end. The V call is TRBV7-9, the J call TRBJ2-4; 11 nucleotides align to TRBD2. The CDR3 consists of 14 residues. CDR1 and CDR2 (germline): SEHNR, FQNEAQ (reference sequence). Unmatched junction bases numbered 1, after V lost 4 bases and J lost 5 bases. Partial CDR3 DNA: TGTGCCAGCAGCTGGGGACTAGCGGAAAACATT. It codes for CASSWGLAENI. The whole CDR3 protein is CASSWGLAENIQYF.

This clone was seen at least ten times. From the germline J gene comes the end of the CDR3, since the read stops 3 residues before it. The chain employs TRBV29-1 and TRBJ2-6, with D possibly being TRBD1 (7 bases). Germline CDR1 is SQVTM and CDR2 is ANQGSEA. This CDR3 is 15 amino acids long. V was cut by 6 bases and J by 1 base, with 13 bases left in between. The sequenced CDR3 bases are TGCAGCGTGCGACAGGGAGGATCTGGGGCCAACGTC. Amino acids: CSVRQGGSGANV. The entire CDR3 protein is CSVRQGGSGANVLTF.

There are many counts of this clone. Sequencing ends 3 residues short of the CDR3 end; the germline J gene provides the rest. The chain employs TRBV20-1 and TRBJ2-7; TRBD1 matches at 7 bases. V lost 0 bases to trimming and J lost 3 bases; unmatched junction nucleotides: 5. Germline CDR1 and CDR2: DFQATT and SNEGSKA (reference sequence). This CDR3 comprises 14 residues. CDR3 bases read: TGCAGTGCTAGAGACCTACAGGGGCGCTACGAG. Its protein product is CSARDLQGRYE. Given in full, the CDR3 is CSARDLQGRYEQYF.

This clone was counted many times. The read finishes 3 residues shy of the CDR3 end, and the germline J gene is used to complete it. V gene TRBV9 combines with J gene TRBJ2-3; 11 positions agree with TRBD2. With V trimmed by 0 bases and J by 5 bases, 20 bases remained unmatched. This CDR3 is built from 21 residues. The germline V gene has CDR1 SGDLS and CDR2 YYNGEE. This CDR3 reads CASSVEAAGALLAGVIDTQYF. The CDR3 bases that were read are TGTGCCAGCAGCGTAGAGGCTGCGGGGGCTCTACTAGCGGGAGTTATAGATACG.

This clone showed up many times. The read halts 3 residues ahead of the CDR3 end, with the missing end drawn from the germline J gene. J is TRBJ2-1 and V is TRBV19; D is unresolved. Germline values: CDR1 LNHDA, CDR2 SQIVND (reference sequence). V gave up 5 bases and J gave up 8 bases, with 7 bases separating them. CDR3 length equals 11 residues. CDR3 bases read: TGTGCCAGTAGTTCGAGCGATGAG. It yields the protein CASSSSDE. The entire CDR3 reads CASSSSDEQFF.

As regards this clone: The junction does not match germline at one end; this may be a read error. The read is 3 residues too short to cover the CDR3 end, so that end is filled in from the germline J gene. This chain uses TRBV7-2 with TRBJ2-3; 7 bases map to TRBD2. The CDR3 loop spans 15 amino acids. From germline, CDR1 is SGHTA and CDR2 FQGNSA. This chain's CDR3 is CASVLLGREPETQYF. Partial CDR3 DNA: TGTGCCAGTGTCTTACTTGGGCGGGAGCCAGAGACG.

At least ten counts were recorded for this clone. The CDR3 end falls 3 residues outside the read, so it is completed with the germline J gene. The rearrangement links TRBV18 to TRBJ1-1; TRBD1 might be the D (5 bases). V shed 6 bases and J shed 5 bases, with 16 bases lying between them. Germline V CDR1 and CDR2: KGHSH, LQKENI. CDR3 length equals 14 residues. The covered CDR3 bases are TGTGCCAGCTCGCCCGTCATAGGGGAGACTGAA. Translating gives CASSPVIGETE. The entire CDR3 protein is CASSPVIGETEAFF.

The sample holds a few counts of this clone. The read terminates 3 residues before the CDR3 end, so the remaining end is supplied by the germline J gene. The chain combines TRBV7-9 with TRBJ1-4; D uncertain. The CDR3 totals 13 residues. Per germline, CDR1 SEHNR and CDR2 FQNEAQ (reference sequence). Trimming removed 1 base from V and 7 bases from J, with 7 bases in between. The CDR3: CASSLVEGEKLFF. CDR3 bases read: TGTGCCAGCAGCTTAGTGGAGGGTGAAAAA.

This clone has ten or more counts. The CDR3 end lies 3 residues beyond the end of the read and is filled in from the germline J gene. The genes are TRBV18 and TRBJ2-3, with TRBD2 matching 7 bases. Germline values: CDR1 KGHSH, CDR2 LQKENI. The CDR3 is 15 amino acids. Trimming cost V 4 bases and J 4 bases; bases outside gene matches: 8. Partial CDR3 DNA: TGTGCCAGCTCACGGCGACTAGCCGAGGCAGATACG. This sequence encodes CASSRRLAEADT. The entire CDR3 reads CASSRRLAEADTQYF.

This clone was counted between two and nine times. The read terminates 3 residues ahead of where the CDR3 ends, so the germline J gene completes it. V and J are TRBV7-9 and TRBJ2-2; TRBD1 aligns across 7 bases. Germline V lookup: CDR1 SEHNR, CDR2 FQNEAQ (reference sequence). The CDR3 consists of 15 residues. This CDR3 reads CASSTRQGTNEKLFF. The CDR3 bases that were read are TGTGCCAGCAGCACTCGACAGGGAACTAATGAAAAG. Combining the CDR3 with reference TRBV7-9 and TRBJ2-2 gives the whole variable domain DTGVSQNPRHKITKRGQNVTFRCDPISEHNRLYWYRQTLGQGPEFLTYFQNEAQLEKSRLLSDRFSAERPKGSFSTLEIQRTEQGDSAMYLCASSTRQGTNEKLFFGEGSRLTVL.

This clone showed up many times. Read coverage stops 3 residues before the CDR3 terminus; the germline J gene supplies the remainder. The rearrangement links TRBV12-3 or TRBV12-4 to TRBJ2-1; TRBD2 matches at 9 bases. V shed 3 bases and J 5 bases; nucleotides not matched to a gene: 8. The CDR3 has 16 residues. This CDR3 is CASSLSSGRSHNEQFF. CDR3 DNA, as far as it was read: TGTGCCAGCAGTTTGTCCAGCGGGAGGAGTCACAATGAG.

This clone has ten or more counts. The observed sequence ends 3 residues before the CDR3 terminus, with the missing tail filled in from the germline J gene. This chain uses TRBV5-1 with TRBJ2-2; the D is unclear. The V end was cut by 1 base, the J end by 3 bases, with 4 bases between. The CDR3 is made up of 13 amino acids. Germline CDR1 and CDR2: SGHRS and YFSETQ. CDR3 DNA (partial): TGCGCCAGCAGCTTGCCTGACACCGGGGAG. It translates to CASSLPDTGE. The CDR3, in full, reads CASSLPDTGELFF.